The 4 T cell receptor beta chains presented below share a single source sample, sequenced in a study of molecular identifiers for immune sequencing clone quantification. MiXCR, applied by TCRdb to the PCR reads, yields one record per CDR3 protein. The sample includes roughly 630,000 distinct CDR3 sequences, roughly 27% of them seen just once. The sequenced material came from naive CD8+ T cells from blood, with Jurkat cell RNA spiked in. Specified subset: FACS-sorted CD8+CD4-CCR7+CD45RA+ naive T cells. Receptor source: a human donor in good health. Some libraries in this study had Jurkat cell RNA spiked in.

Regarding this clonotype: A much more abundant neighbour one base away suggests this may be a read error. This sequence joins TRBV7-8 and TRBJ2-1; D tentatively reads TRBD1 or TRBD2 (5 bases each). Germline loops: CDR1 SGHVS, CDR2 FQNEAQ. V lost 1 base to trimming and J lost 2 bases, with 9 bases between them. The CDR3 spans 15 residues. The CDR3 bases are TGTGCCAGCAGCTTAGTTGGGGACGCCTACAATGAGCAGTTCTTC. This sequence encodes CASSLVGDAYNEQFF.

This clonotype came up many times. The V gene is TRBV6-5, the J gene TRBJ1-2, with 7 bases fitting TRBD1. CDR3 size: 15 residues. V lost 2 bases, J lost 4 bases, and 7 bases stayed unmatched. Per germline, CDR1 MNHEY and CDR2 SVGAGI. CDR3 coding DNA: TGTGCCAGCAGTTACGGGCAGGGGGGTACCTATGGCTACACCTTC. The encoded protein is CASSYGQGGTYGYTF.

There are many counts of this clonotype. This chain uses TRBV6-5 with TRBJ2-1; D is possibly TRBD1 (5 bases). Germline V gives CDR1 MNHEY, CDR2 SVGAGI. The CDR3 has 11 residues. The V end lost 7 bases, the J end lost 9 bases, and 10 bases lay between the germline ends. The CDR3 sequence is CASTSGREQFF. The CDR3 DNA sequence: TGTGCCAGCACGTCAGGGCGTGAGCAGTTCTTC.

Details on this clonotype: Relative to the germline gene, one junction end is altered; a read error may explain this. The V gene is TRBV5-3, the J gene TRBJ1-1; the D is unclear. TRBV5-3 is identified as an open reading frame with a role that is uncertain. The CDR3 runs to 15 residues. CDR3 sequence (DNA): TGTGCCAGCAGCTCTGTGGACTCCTCGAACACTGAAGCTTTCTTT. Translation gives CASSSVDSSNTEAFF.